This T cell receptor beta chain was found in a study of cytomegalovirus exposure and HLA in healthy donors. V was shortened by 5 bases and J by 0 bases, with 11 bases between the two germline ends. CDR1 and CDR2 (germline): LNHDA, SQIVND (reference sequence). The CDR3 runs to 14 residues. Among the 100 to 150 subjects of the validation cohort, separate from the approximately 700-subject first cohort, were the donors. Sequencing used immunoSEQ multiplex PCR; TCRdb keeps in-frame clones, though not all of them. The sample includes 95,000 to 150,000 clones, about 96% of them seen just once. The sequenced material came from PBMCs. The gene calls are TRBV19 and TRBJ2-7; D is uncertain. The clonotype originates from a man between 18 and 35 years old in good health and CMV-seronegative. The CDR3 loop is CASSDGWSSYEQYF. The CDR3 DNA sequence: TGTGCCAGTAGTGACGGGTGGAGCTCCTACGAGCAGTACTTC.